This T cell receptor (beta chain) came from a study of blood T cell repertoires in COVID-19. Study in general: Sample material is recorded as cDNA or gDNA derived from T cells, B-cell-depleted T cells, or PBMCs.

The germline V gene encodes CDR1 MDHEN and CDR2 SYDVKM. The CDR3 is 19 residues long. V shed 0 bases and J 4 bases; nucleotides not matched to a gene: 16. Repertoires were generated with immunoSEQ multiplex PCR, while TCRdb's copy carries only in-frame clones and drops some. The data contain 85,000 to 90,000 clones, approximately 79% of them singletons. This chain uses TRBV28 with TRBJ2-3; TRBD1 matches at 7 bases. The sequenced sample was peripheral blood. The receptor was derived from a man aged 70 or older with acute or convalescent COVID-19. The CDR3 is CASSLWGDRTGKRADTQYF. The CDR3 DNA reads as TGTGCCAGCAGTTTATGGGGGGACAGAACAGGGAAACGGGCAGATACGCAGTATTTT.